The rows below give T cell receptor beta chains drawn from one sample of a study of CD8 T cells in Susac syndrome. TCRdb reprocessed the immunoSEQ multiplex PCR reads with MiXCR, giving one entry per CDR3 protein. The repertoire holds 75,000 to 80,000 distinct CDR3 sequences, roughly 95% seen once, with more than 0.4% in the top ten. Input material: CD8+ T cells from PBMCs. The receptors shown here come from a human donor with Susac syndrome. CDR3s include the opening cysteine and the closing phenylalanine or tryptophan. The D gene is left open where the match is weak. Expanded clones are given a class, and other clones once, few, many or no size at all.

>TRBJ2-3|-|TRBV10-3|once
CAISEWTSTDTQYF
TGTGCCATCAGTGAGTGGACGAGTACAGATACGCAGTATTTT
>TRBJ1-5|-|TRBV4-1|once
CASSQDQSNQPQHF
TGCGCCAGCAGCCAAGATCAAAGCAATCAGCCCCAGCATTTT
>TRBJ2-5|TRBD2|TRBV14|-
CASSQGGGQETQYF
TGTGCCAGCAGCCAAGGCGGGGGGCAAGAGACCCAGTACTTC
>TRBJ2-3|-|TRBV5-1|-
CASSHNSRGTDTQYF
TGCGCCAGCAGCCACAACAGCCGTGGCACAGATACGCAGTATTTT
>TRBJ2-1|-|TRBV9|once
CASSASSYNEQFF
TGTGCCAGCAGCGCCAGCTCCTACAATGAGCAGTTCTTC
>TRBJ2-5|TRBD2|TRBV28|-
CASSPYGGEETQYF
TGTGCCAGCAGTCCATATGGGGGGGAAGAGACCCAGTACTTC
>TRBJ1-1|TRBD1|TRBV3-1|-
CASSQEFVDRGWSTEAFF
TGTGCCAGCAGCCAAGAGTTCGTGGACAGGGGTTGGTCCACTGAAGCTTTCTTT
>TRBJ2-2|-|TRBV19|-
CASTHTGELFF
TGTGCCAGTACGCACACCGGGGAGCTGTTTTTT
>TRBJ1-1|-|TRBV7-9|-
CASSFSAEAFF
TGTGCCAGCAGCTTTTCGGCTGAAGCTTTCTTT
>TRBJ2-1|-|TRBV10-3|-
CATRDNGDEQFF
TGTGCCACCCGGGACAACGGGGATGAGCAGTTCTTC
>TRBJ2-5|-|TRBV7-6|-
CASSFTAGKAEETQYF
TGTGCCAGCAGCTTTACGGCGGGGAAGGCTGAAGAGACCCAGTACTTC
>TRBJ1-1|-|TRBV7-6|-
CASSLDAPAMNTEAFF
TGTGCCAGCAGCTTAGATGCCCCTGCCATGAACACTGAAGCTTTCTTT
>TRBJ2-1|-|TRBV29-1|-
CSVGEYGNEQFF
TGCAGCGTCGGGGAATACGGCAATGAGCAGTTCTTC
>TRBJ2-7|TRBD1|TRBV12-3/TRBV12-4|-
CASRSGQGSEQYF
TGTGCCAGCAGGTCGGGACAGGGTAGCGAGCAGTACTTC
>TRBJ2-1|-|TRBV9|once
CASSTRDGMWNEQFF
TGTGCCAGCAGCACCCGGGACGGCATGTGGAATGAGCAGTTCTTC
>TRBJ2-1|TRBD1|TRBV2|-
CASSEETGELDEQFF
TGTGCCAGCAGTGAAGAGACAGGGGAGTTGGATGAGCAGTTCTTC
>TRBJ2-6|-|TRBV4-1|-
CASSQLGETNVLTF
TGCGCCAGCAGCCAATTAGGTGAGACCAACGTCCTGACTTTC
>TRBJ1-2|-|TRBV11-2|-
CASSGVRNGYTF
TGTGCCAGCAGCGGAGTGAGGAATGGCTACACCTTC
>TRBJ2-2|-|TRBV7-2|-
CASSLNREVGELFF
TGTGCCAGCAGCTTAAACAGGGAAGTCGGGGAGCTGTTTTTT
>TRBJ2-2|TRBD2|TRBV20-1|-
CSARDYLGTGELFF
TGCAGTGCCAGGGACTATCTAGGCACCGGGGAGCTGTTTTTT
>TRBJ2-1|TRBD2|TRBV19|-
CASSFFRLAGGNEQFF
TGTGCCAGTAGTTTTTTTAGACTAGCGGGGGGCAATGAGCAGTTCTTC
>TRBJ1-5|-|TRBV9|-
CASSVSGNQPQHF
TGTGCCAGCAGCGTCTCCGGCAATCAGCCCCAGCATTTT
>TRBJ2-3|-|TRBV5-5|-
CASSHEGITDTQYF
TGTGCCAGCAGCCATGAAGGTATAACAGATACGCAGTATTTT
>TRBJ2-1|TRBD2|TRBV7-6|-
CASRPRAGGEQFF
TGTGCCAGCAGACCCAGGGCGGGGGGTGAGCAGTTCTTC
>TRBJ2-7|TRBD1|TRBV4-1|-
CASSQDLTGTAYEQYF
TGCGCCAGCAGCCAAGATCTGACAGGGACCGCCTACGAGCAGTACTTC
>TRBJ2-4|TRBD1|TRBV6-2/TRBV6-3|-
CASRPGQGWDIQYF
TGTGCCAGCAGACCTGGACAGGGTTGGGACATTCAGTACTTC
>TRBJ2-1|TRBD2|TRBV5-6|-
CASSSVLAGGEDEQFF
TGTGCCAGCAGCTCCGTCCTAGCGGGGGGGGAAGATGAGCAGTTCTTC
>TRBJ1-1|-|TRBV4-1|-
CASNQGSGTEAFF
TGCGCCAGCAATCAGGGGTCGGGGACTGAAGCTTTCTTT
>TRBJ2-2|-|TRBV7-2|-
CASSLGPGEELFF
TGTGCCAGCAGCCTAGGACCGGGGGAGGAGCTGTTTTTT
>TRBJ2-1|-|TRBV20-1|-
CSARAFRMNEQFF
TGCAGTGCTAGAGCCTTTCGCATGAATGAGCAGTTCTTC
>TRBJ2-2|-|TRBV7-8|-
CASRDRPAGELFF
TGTGCCAGCAGAGACAGGCCCGCCGGGGAGCTGTTTTTT
>TRBJ1-1|-|TRBV6-2/TRBV6-3|-
CASSYTSRQAEAFF
TGTGCCAGCAGTTACACCAGCCGACAGGCTGAAGCTTTCTTT
>TRBJ2-1|TRBD2|TRBV7-9|-
CASLAGDSNEQFF
TGTGCCAGCCTAGCGGGGGACAGCAATGAGCAGTTCTTC
>TRBJ2-7|TRBD2|TRBV10-3|-
CAISTSGSSYEQYF
TGTGCCATCAGTACTAGCGGGAGCTCCTACGAGCAGTACTTC
>TRBJ2-5|-|TRBV19|-
CARTRGPQGGTQYF
TGTGCCAGAACGAGGGGACCCCAAGGAGGGACCCAGTACTTC
>TRBJ2-7|-|TRBV15|few
CATSDRSYEQYF
TGTGCCACCAGCGACAGATCCTACGAGCAGTACTTC
>TRBJ2-5|-|TRBV27|-
CASSSQWGSETQYF
TGTGCCAGCAGTTCTCAGTGGGGTTCAGAGACCCAGTACTTC
>TRBJ1-5|-|TRBV30|once
CAWRMDNQPQHF
TGTGCCTGGAGGATGGACAATCAGCCCCAGCATTTT
>TRBJ1-2|-|TRBV6-5|-
CASSYTDSARGYTF
TGTGCCAGCAGTTACACGGACAGCGCTAGAGGCTACACCTTC